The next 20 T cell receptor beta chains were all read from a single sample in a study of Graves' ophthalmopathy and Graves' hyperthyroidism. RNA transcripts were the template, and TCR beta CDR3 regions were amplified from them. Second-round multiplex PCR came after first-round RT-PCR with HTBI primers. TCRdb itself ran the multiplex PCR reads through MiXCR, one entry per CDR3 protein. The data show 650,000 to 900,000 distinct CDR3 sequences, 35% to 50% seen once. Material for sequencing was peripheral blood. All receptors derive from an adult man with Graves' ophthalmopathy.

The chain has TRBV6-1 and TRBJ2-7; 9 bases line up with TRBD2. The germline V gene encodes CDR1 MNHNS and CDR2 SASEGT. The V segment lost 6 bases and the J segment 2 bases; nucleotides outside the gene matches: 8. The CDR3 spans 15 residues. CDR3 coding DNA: TGTGCCAGCAGCAGAAGCGGGGGGAATCCCTACGAGCAGTACTTC. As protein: CASSRSGGNPYEQYF.

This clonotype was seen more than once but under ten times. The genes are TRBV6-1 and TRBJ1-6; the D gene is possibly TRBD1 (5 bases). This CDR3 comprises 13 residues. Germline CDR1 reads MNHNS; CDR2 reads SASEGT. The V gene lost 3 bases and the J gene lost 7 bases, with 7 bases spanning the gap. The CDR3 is CASSDRQNSPLHF. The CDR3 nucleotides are TGTGCCAGCAGTGACCGACAGAATTCACCCCTCCACTTT.

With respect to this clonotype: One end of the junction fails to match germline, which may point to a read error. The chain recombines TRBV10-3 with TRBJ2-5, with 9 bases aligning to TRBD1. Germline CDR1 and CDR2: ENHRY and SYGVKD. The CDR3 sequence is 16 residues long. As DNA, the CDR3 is TGTGCCAGCAGTTACAGGACAGGGGTTGTCCAAGAGACCCAGTACTTC. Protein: CASSYRTGVVQETQYF.

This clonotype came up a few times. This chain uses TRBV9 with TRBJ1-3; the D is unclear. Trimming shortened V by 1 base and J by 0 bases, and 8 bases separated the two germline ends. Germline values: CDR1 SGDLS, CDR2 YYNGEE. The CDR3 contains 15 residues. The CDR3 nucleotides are TGTGCCAGCAGCGTACTGGCCCCCTCTGGAAACACCATATATTTT. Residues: CASSVLAPSGNTIYF.

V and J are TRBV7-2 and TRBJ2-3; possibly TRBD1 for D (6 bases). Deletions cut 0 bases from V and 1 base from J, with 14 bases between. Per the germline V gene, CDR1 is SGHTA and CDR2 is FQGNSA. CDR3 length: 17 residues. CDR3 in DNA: TGTGCCAGCAGCTTAGCGGCAGGGGCGCGGGGCACAGATACGCAGTATTTT. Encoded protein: CASSLAAGARGTDTQYF.

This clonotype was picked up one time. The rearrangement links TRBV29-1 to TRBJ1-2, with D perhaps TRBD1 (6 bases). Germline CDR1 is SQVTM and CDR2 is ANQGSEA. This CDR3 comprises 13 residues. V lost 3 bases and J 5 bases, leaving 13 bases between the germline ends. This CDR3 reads CSVEVRGQYGYTF. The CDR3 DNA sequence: TGCAGCGTTGAGGTCAGGGGTCAATATGGCTACACCTTC.

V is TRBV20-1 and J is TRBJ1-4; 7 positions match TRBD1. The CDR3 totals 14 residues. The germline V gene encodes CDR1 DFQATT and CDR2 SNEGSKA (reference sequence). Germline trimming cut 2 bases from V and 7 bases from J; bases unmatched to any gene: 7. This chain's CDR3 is CSARKTGRSEKLFF. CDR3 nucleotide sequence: TGCAGTGCTAGAAAGACAGGGCGGAGTGAAAAACTGTTTTTT.

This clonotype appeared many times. In DNA form, the CDR3 reads TGTGCCAGCAGCCTCGAGACAGGGAAAGAAAAACTGTTTTTT. Protein sequence: CASSLETGKEKLFF. The chain combines TRBV7-9 with TRBJ1-4, with 7 bases that match TRBD1. From germline, CDR1 is SEHNR and CDR2 FQNEAQ (reference sequence). Unmatched junction bases numbered 8, after V lost 5 bases and J lost 8 bases. This CDR3 region has 14 residues.

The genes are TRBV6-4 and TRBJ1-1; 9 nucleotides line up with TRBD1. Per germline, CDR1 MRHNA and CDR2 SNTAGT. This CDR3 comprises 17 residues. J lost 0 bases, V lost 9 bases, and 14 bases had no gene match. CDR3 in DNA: TGTGCCAGGAGTAGAAAAAACAGGGGGCGGATGAACACTGAAGCTTTCTTT. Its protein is CARSRKNRGRMNTEAFF.

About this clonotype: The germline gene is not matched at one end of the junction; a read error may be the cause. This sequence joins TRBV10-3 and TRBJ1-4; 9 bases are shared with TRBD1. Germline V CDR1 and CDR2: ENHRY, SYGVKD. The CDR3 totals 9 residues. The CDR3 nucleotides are TGTGCCATCAGTGAGGACAGGGGGTTT. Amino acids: CAISEDRGF.

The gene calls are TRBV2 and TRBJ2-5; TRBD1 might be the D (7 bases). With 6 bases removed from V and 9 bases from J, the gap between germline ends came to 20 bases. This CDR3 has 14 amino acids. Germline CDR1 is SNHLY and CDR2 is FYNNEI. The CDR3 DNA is TGTGCCAGCAGGCCGACAGGGCCAGGGGAGGCCCAGTACTTC. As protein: CASRPTGPGEAQYF.

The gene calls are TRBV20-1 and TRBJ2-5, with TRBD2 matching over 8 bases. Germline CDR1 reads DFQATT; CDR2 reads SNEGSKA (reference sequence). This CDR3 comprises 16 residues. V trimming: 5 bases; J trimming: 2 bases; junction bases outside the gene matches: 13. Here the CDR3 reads CSALRAAGGVQETQYF. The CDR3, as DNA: TGCAGTGCTCTAAGAGCTGCGGGAGGAGTACAAGAGACCCAGTACTTC.

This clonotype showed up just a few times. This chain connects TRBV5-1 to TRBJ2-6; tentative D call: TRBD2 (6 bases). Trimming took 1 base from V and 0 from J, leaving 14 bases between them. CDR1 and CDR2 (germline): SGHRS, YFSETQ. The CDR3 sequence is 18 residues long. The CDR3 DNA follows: TGCGCCAGCAGCTTGATCGGGGGACCCTCCTCTGGGGCCAACGTCCTGACTTTC. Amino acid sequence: CASSLIGGPSSGANVLTF.

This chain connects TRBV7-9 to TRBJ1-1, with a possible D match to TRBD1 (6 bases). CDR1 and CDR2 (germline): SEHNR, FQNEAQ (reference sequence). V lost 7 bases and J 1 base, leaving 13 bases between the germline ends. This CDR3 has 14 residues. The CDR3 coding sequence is TGTGCCAGCACCATCCCGGACAGGAACACTGAAGCTTTCTTT. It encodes CASTIPDRNTEAFF. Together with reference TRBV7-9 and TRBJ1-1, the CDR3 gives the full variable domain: DTGVSQNPRHKITKRGQNVTFRCDPISEHNRLYWYRQTLGQGPEFLTYFQNEAQLEKSRLLSDRFSAERPKGSFSTLEIQRTEQGDSAMYLCASTIPDRNTEAFFGQGTRLTVV.

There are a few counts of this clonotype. CDR3 amino acids: CASRPYRGLRNSPLHF. The CDR3 DNA is TGTGCCAGTAGACCTTACAGGGGTTTGAGGAATTCACCCCTCCACTTT. The rearrangement joins TRBV19 to TRBJ1-6, with 7 bases identical to TRBD1. V lost 6 bases to trimming and J lost 7 bases; unmatched junction nucleotides: 12. The germline V gene encodes CDR1 LNHDA and CDR2 SQIVND (reference sequence). This CDR3 is 16 amino acids long.

CDR3 nucleotide sequence: TGTGCCATCACTCCCGAGAGAGCACTTCTGGGTGGCTACACCTTC. It encodes CAITPERALLGGYTF. The V call is TRBV10-3, the J call TRBJ1-2; unclear D gene. The CDR3 spans 15 residues. Trimming pared 7 bases from V and 7 bases from J, leaving 22 bases between. Germline-derived CDR1 and CDR2 are ENHRY and SYGVKD.

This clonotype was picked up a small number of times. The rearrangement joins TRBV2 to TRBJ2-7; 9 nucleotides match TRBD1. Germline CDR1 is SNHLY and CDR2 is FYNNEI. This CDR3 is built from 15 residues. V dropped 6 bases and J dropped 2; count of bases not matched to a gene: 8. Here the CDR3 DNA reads TGTGCCAGCAGCCCAGGGGGGACAGGGACCTACGAGCAGTACTTC. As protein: CASSPGGTGTYEQYF. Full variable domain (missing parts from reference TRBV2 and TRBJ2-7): EPEVTQTPSHQVTQMGQEVILRCVPISNHLYFYWYRQILGQKVEFLVSFYNNEISEKSEIFDDQFSVERPDGSNFTLKIRSTKLEDSAMYFCASSPGGTGTYEQYFGPGTRLTVT.

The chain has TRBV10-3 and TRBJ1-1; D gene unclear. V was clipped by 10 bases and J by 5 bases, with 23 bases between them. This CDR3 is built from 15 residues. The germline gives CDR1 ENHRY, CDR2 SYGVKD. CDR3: CASLGRVGSSTEAFF. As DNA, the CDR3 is TGTGCCAGCTTGGGTAGGGTAGGGTCGTCTACTGAAGCTTTCTTT.

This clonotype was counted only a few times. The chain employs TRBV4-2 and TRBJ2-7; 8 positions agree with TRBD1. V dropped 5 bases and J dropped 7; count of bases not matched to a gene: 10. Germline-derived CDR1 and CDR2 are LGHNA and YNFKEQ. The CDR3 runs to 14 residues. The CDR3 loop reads CASSAWTGPEEQYF. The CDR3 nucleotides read TGTGCCAGCAGCGCCTGGACAGGGCCGGAAGAGCAGTACTTC.

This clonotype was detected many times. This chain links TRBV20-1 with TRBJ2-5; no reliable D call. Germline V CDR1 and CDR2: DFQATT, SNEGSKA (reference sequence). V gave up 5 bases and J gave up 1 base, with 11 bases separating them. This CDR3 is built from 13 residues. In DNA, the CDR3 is TGCAGTGCTTCCTACCGGGCCCAAGAGACCCAGTACTTC. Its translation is CSASYRAQETQYF.